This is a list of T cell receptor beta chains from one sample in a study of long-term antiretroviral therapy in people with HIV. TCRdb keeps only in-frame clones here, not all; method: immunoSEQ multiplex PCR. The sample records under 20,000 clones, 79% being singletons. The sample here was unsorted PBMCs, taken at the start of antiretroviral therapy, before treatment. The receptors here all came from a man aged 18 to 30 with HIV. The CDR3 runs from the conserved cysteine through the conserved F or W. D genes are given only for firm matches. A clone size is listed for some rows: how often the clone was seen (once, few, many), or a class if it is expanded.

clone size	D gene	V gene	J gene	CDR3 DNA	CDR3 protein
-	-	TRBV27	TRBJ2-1	TGTGCCAGCAGTTTATCGATCCAGGATGAGCAGTTCTTC	CASSLSIQDEQFF
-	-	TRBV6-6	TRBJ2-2	TGTGCCAGCAGTTATCTGAACACCGGGGAGCTGTTTTTT	CASSYLNTGELFF
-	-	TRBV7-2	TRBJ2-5	TGTGCCAGCAGCGCCGTCGGTACAGCGAGCCTATCGGAGACCCAGTACTTC	CASSAVGTASLSETQYF
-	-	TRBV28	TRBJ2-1	TGTGCCAGCAGTCCCCTGGGCTCCCTCTCCTACAATGAGCAGTTCTTC	CASSPLGSLSYNEQFF
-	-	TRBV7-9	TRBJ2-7	TGTGCCAGCAGCGCCTCCGGGACCACCTACGAGCAGTACTTC	CASSASGTTYEQYF
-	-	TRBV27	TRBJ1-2	TGTGCCAGCAGTTCGGGGACGGATTATGGCTACACCTTC	CASSSGTDYGYTF
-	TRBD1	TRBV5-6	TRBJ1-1	TGTGCCAGCAGCTTAGGGGGCGAACTTTACATGAACACTGAAGCTTTCTTT	CASSLGGELYMNTEAFF
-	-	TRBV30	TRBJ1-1	TGTGCCTGGAGTAGACAGCGGCACACTGAAGCTTTCTTT	CAWSRQRHTEAFF
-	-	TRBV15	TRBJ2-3	TGTGCCACCAGGGCGGAAGCCACAGATACGCAGTATTTT	CATRAEATDTQYF
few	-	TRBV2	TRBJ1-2	TGTGCCAGCCAAAGGGGGTCTGGCTACACCTTC	CASQRGSGYTF
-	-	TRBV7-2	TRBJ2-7	TGTGCCAGCAGCATCCTGAGAGAGCAGTACTTC	CASSILREQYF
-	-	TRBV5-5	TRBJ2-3	TGTGCCAGCAGCTTGAACACCGTTAGCACAGATACGCAGTATTTT	CASSLNTVSTDTQYF
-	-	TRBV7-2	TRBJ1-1	TGTGCCAGCAGCCAAGGAGGGGCTGAAGCTTTCTTT	CASSQGGAEAFF
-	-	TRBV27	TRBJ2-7	TGTGCCAGCAGTTTAGAGGGGGGAGGGCCTCACGAGCAGTACTTC	CASSLEGGGPHEQYF
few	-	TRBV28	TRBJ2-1	TGTGCCAGCAGAGGAGGTCCCAGGGATGAGCAGTTCTTC	CASRGGPRDEQFF
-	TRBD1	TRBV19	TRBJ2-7	TGTGCCAGTAGTAGACAGGGTAACTACGAGCAGTACTTC	CASSRQGNYEQYF
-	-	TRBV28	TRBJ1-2	TGTGCCAGCAGTCCCACAGGACTATATGGCTACACCTTC	CASSPTGLYGYTF
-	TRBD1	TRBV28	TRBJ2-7	TGTGCCAGCAGGACAAGACAGGGGGCTTTCGAGCAGTACTTC	CASRTRQGAFEQYF
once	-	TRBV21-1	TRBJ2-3	TGTGTCACAGTTACTAGACAGGGTGGGCCTACAGATACGCAGTATTTT	CVTVTRQGGPTDTQYF
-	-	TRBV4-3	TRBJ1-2	TGCGCCAGCAGCCAAGACCCAGGGAACTATGGCTACACCTTC	CASSQDPGNYGYTF
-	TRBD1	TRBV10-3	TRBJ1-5	TGTGCCACCGTTAAGGGGGCTGGGCAGCCCCAGCATTTT	CATVKGAGQPQHF
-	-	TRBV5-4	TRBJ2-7	TGTGCCAGCAGCCCCCCATACAACCAATACGAGCAGTACTTC	CASSPPYNQYEQYF
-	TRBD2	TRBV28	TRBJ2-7	TGTGCCAGCAGCGAGCCCAGCGGGAGGGTTTCCTACGAGCAGTACTTC	CASSEPSGRVSYEQYF
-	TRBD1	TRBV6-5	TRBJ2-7	TGTGCCAGCAGTCTTGACAGGGGTCATAGGTACGAGCAGTACTTC	CASSLDRGHRYEQYF
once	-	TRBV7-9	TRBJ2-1	TGTGCCAGCAGCTTAGAACAGGGTGAGCAGTTCTTC	CASSLEQGEQFF
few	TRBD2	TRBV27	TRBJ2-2	TGTGCCAGCAGTTTCGCCGGGACTAGCGGGCCCGGGGAGCTGTTTTTT	CASSFAGTSGPGELFF
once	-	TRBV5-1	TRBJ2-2	TGCGCCAGCAGCTTGGCCGGGGTTGCTGGGGAGCTGTTTTTT	CASSLAGVAGELFF
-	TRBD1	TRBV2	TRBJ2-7	TGTGCCAGTTGGACAGGGGATCCCTACGAGCAGTACTTC	CASWTGDPYEQYF
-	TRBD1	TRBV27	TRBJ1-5	TGTGCCAGCAGTTCCCAGGGGGCGCGTCAGCCCCAGCATTTT	CASSSQGARQPQHF
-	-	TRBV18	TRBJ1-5	TGTGCCAGCTCACCAACAGAAGCTTCAAATCAGCCCCAGCATTTT	CASSPTEASNQPQHF